A selection of T cell receptor beta chains follows, all from one sample in a study of early T cells in non-severe SARS-CoV-2 infection. MiXCR, applied by TCRdb to the 5' RACE reads, yields one record per CDR3 protein. The sample has about 22,000 distinct CDR3 sequences, roughly 4.5% seen once. Sequencing used whole blood. The origin of the receptors is an adult who was a healthcare worker with PCR-confirmed SARS-CoV-2 infection or an uninfected control (not recorded which). Both conserved end residues are part of each CDR3. Each record gives: clone size, J gene, V gene, D gene, CDR3 DNA, CDR3 protein. The D gene is left open where the match is weak. Some rows have no size entry. The others give once, few or many, or a class for an expanded clone.

clone_size: many; j_call: TRBJ1-3; v_call: TRBV18; d_call: NA; cdr3_nt: TGTGCCAGCTCACCACTGGGCGGGATCTCTGGAAACACCATATATTTT; cdr3_aa: CASSPLGGISGNTIYF
clone_size: NA; j_call: TRBJ2-5; v_call: TRBV2; d_call: TRBD1; cdr3_nt: TGTGCCAGCAGTATGGACAGGGGAGACCAAGAGACCCAGTACTTC; cdr3_aa: CASSMDRGDQETQYF
clone_size: NA; j_call: TRBJ2-5; v_call: TRBV5-1; d_call: NA; cdr3_nt: TGCGCCAGCAGCTTGGTAGAGGGGGAGACCCAGTACTTC; cdr3_aa: CASSLVEGETQYF
clone_size: NA; j_call: TRBJ2-1; v_call: TRBV6-4; d_call: NA; cdr3_nt: TGTGCCAGCAGTGACATGGCGGGGGCGTTTAATGAGCAGTTCTTC; cdr3_aa: CASSDMAGAFNEQFF
clone_size: NA; j_call: TRBJ2-7; v_call: TRBV12-3/TRBV12-4; d_call: TRBD2; cdr3_nt: TGTGCCAGCAGTCGACTAGCGGGGGGCCAAGTAACCTACGAGCAGTACTTC; cdr3_aa: CASSRLAGGQVTYEQYF
clone_size: many; j_call: TRBJ1-3; v_call: TRBV3-1; d_call: NA; cdr3_nt: TGTGCCAGCAGCCCCCAACGGGGGTTTCTCTCTGGAAACACCATATATTTT; cdr3_aa: CASSPQRGFLSGNTIYF
clone_size: many; j_call: TRBJ1-1; v_call: TRBV29-1; d_call: NA; cdr3_nt: TGCAGCGTTGATTCGGGGAGCTCTGAAGCTTTCTTT; cdr3_aa: CSVDSGSSEAFF
clone_size: NA; j_call: TRBJ2-3; v_call: TRBV11-3; d_call: NA; cdr3_nt: TGTGCCAGCAGCTTAGTGTCAGATACGCAGTATTTT; cdr3_aa: CASSLVSDTQYF
clone_size: few; j_call: TRBJ1-1; v_call: TRBV20-1; d_call: NA; cdr3_nt: TGCAGTGCTAGAGTAAGCCCTTGGGGGGCCGCTGAAGCTTTCTTT; cdr3_aa: CSARVSPWGAAEAFF
clone_size: medium-sized; j_call: TRBJ2-7; v_call: TRBV4-1; d_call: TRBD1; cdr3_nt: TGCGCCAGCAGCCGTGACAGGGACGGCCTCTCCTACGAGCAGTACTTC; cdr3_aa: CASSRDRDGLSYEQYF
clone_size: many; j_call: TRBJ2-7; v_call: TRBV11-2; d_call: NA; cdr3_nt: TGTGCCAGCAGCTTAGATCGGGCCTCGATTTCCTACGAGCAGTACTTC; cdr3_aa: CASSLDRASISYEQYF
clone_size: NA; j_call: TRBJ1-4; v_call: TRBV6-6; d_call: TRBD1; cdr3_nt: TGTGCCAGCATACAGGGGGCGGAGGAAAAGCTGTTTTTT; cdr3_aa: CASIQGAEEKLFF
clone_size: few; j_call: TRBJ2-3; v_call: TRBV20-1; d_call: NA; cdr3_nt: TGCAGTGCTAGAAACCCCATTCCCCTAGGAGATACGCAGTATTTT; cdr3_aa: CSARNPIPLGDTQYF
clone_size: NA; j_call: TRBJ2-7; v_call: TRBV18; d_call: NA; cdr3_nt: TGTGCCAGCTCCACCGGAGGGGGGACCTACTACGAGCAGTACTTC; cdr3_aa: CASSTGGGTYYEQYF
clone_size: many; j_call: TRBJ1-1; v_call: TRBV29-1; d_call: NA; cdr3_nt: TGCAGCGTTGGTGAAGTCGGTGAAGCTTTCTTT; cdr3_aa: CSVGEVGEAFF
clone_size: many; j_call: TRBJ1-1; v_call: TRBV6-6; d_call: TRBD1; cdr3_nt: TGTGCCAGCAAGACAGGGCGAGGGATGAACACTGAAGCTTTCTTT; cdr3_aa: CASKTGRGMNTEAFF